These 21 T cell receptor beta chains came from one sample sequenced in a study of T cells in Graves' hyperthyroidism and ophthalmopathy (dated by TCRdb to about 2019). The method behind the library was multiplex PCR. The instrument given in TCRdb is Illumina HiSeq 2000. TCR beta CDR3 regions were amplified from RNA transcripts. A first-round RT-PCR of the TCR CDR3 used the HTBI primer set with the Qiagen OneStep RT-PCR kit. The public reads were reprocessed in TCRdb via fastp at Q25 and MiXCR, keeping in-frame beta chains. Duplicate CDR3 protein sequences are folded into a single record with the most common DNA and genes. The sample table shows hundreds of thousands of distinct CDR3 sequences, and roughly 15% are seen once. Approximately 12% of the sample is taken by the ten largest. The sample was blood. The receptors stem from a woman aged 45-65 years with Graves' ophthalmopathy.

With regard to this clonotype: One end of the junction fails to match germline, which may point to a read error. V usage is TRBV6-5 and J usage is TRBJ1-6; D call uncertain. Looked up from germline, CDR1 is MNHEY and CDR2 is SVGAGI. This CDR3 is 15 amino acids long. The CDR3 DNA sequence: TGTGCCAGCAGTCACTCGACCGTAGGAAATTCACCCCTCCACTTT. Its translation: CASSHSTVGNSPLHF.

The table lists this clonotype with many counts. The rearrangement links TRBV20-1 to TRBJ2-3; 10 bases line up with TRBD2. The CDR3 covers 15 residues. Per germline, CDR1 DFQATT and CDR2 SNEGSKA (reference sequence). V trimming: 0 bases; J trimming: 3 bases; junction bases outside the gene matches: 3. The CDR3 sequence is CSARDFSGRTDTQYF. CDR3 coding DNA: TGCAGTGCTAGAGATTTTAGCGGGAGGACAGATACGCAGTATTTT.

This clonotype was counted only a few times. V and J are TRBV7-2 and TRBJ2-2; D not certain. The CDR3 runs 20 residues. Germline CDR1 is SGHTA and CDR2 is FQGNSA. Trimming shortened V by 5 bases and J by 0 bases, and 25 bases separated the two germline ends. CDR3 protein: CASSPSPVVAPLANTGELFF. CDR3 nucleotides: TGTGCCAGCAGCCCGTCCCCTGTGGTAGCTCCCCTCGCGAACACCGGGGAGCTGTTTTTT. Filled out from reference TRBV7-2 and TRBJ2-2, the complete variable domain reads GAGVSQSPSNKVTEKGKDVELRCDPISGHTALYWYRQSLGQGLEFLIYFQGNSAPDKSGLPSDRFSAERTGGSVSTLTIQRTQQEDSAVYLCASSPSPVVAPLANTGELFFGEGSRLTVL.

This clonotype was observed a few times. The chain couples TRBV29-1 to TRBJ2-5, with D uncertain. V was trimmed by 0 bases and J by 6 bases, leaving 11 bases between them. The CDR3 loop spans 13 amino acids. Looked up from germline, CDR1 is SQVTM and CDR2 is ANQGSEA. CDR3 loop: CSVEDHVVKTQYF. CDR3 DNA: TGCAGCGTTGAAGATCATGTCGTAAAGACCCAGTACTTC.

This clonotype showed up many times. J is TRBJ2-7 and V is TRBV19; the D gene is possibly TRBD1 (6 bases). The CDR3 runs 13 residues. The V gene's germline CDR1 is LNHDA and CDR2 SQIVND (reference sequence). V was trimmed by 5 bases and J by 4 bases, leaving 12 bases between them. In nucleotides, the CDR3 is TGTGCCAGTAGTGCGACAGGCCGGTACGAGCAGTACTTC. This gives the protein CASSATGRYEQYF.

The J gene is TRBJ2-2, the V gene TRBV24-1; 7 positions match TRBD1. The CDR3 spans 16 residues. Per germline, CDR1 KGHDR and CDR2 SFDVKD. V was clipped by 4 bases and J by 1 base; unmatched bases: 5. The CDR3 DNA reads TGTGCCACCAGTGACTCCTGGACAGGGAACACCGGGGAGCTGTTTTTT. The encoded protein is CATSDSWTGNTGELFF.

This clonotype was detected many times. V is TRBV30 and J is TRBJ1-6; D gene ambiguous. Looked up from germline, CDR1 is GTSNPN and CDR2 is SVGIG (reference sequence). The CDR3 sequence is 13 residues long. V was clipped by 7 bases and J by 10 bases, with 17 bases between them. CDR3 nucleotide sequence: TGTGCCTCGAGCCGCGCTAGTAGCTCACCCCTCCACTTT. The encoded protein is CASSRASSSPLHF.

The chain uses TRBV27 and TRBJ2-2; weak D call: TRBD2 (6 bases). The V end was cut by 7 bases, the J end by 2 bases, with 23 bases between. The germline V gene has CDR1 MNHEY and CDR2 SMNVEV (reference sequence). This CDR3 region has 18 residues. The CDR3, as DNA: TGTGCCAGCACCCGCAAACCCCCGACGGGAGCTAACACCGGGGAGCTGTTTTTT. As protein: CASTRKPPTGANTGELFF.

This clonotype was detected many times. The chain combines TRBV2 with TRBJ2-3, with 14 positions matching TRBD2. The CDR3 consists of 16 residues. The trim removed 8 bases at V and 4 bases at J, leaving 8 bases unmatched. Per the germline V gene, CDR1 is SNHLY and CDR2 is FYNNEI. The CDR3 coding sequence is TGTGCCAGCCCGAGGGGACTAGCGGGAGTTGCAGATACGCAGTATTTT. Translated: CASPRGLAGVADTQYF.

This clonotype was observed many times. V is TRBV28 and J is TRBJ2-5; D may be TRBD2 (6 bases). This CDR3 is 15 amino acids long. Trimming took 5 bases from V and 2 from J, leaving 15 bases between them. Germline values: CDR1 MDHEN, CDR2 SYDVKM. CDR3 nucleotides: TGTGCCAGCAGTACCCACCGACTAGTACAAGAGACCCAGTACTTC. This translates into CASSTHRLVQETQYF. Based on the CDR3 plus reference TRBV28 and TRBJ2-5, the full variable domain is DVKVTQSSRYLVKRTGEKVFLECVQDMDHENMFWYRQDPGLGLRLIYFSYDVKMKEKGDIPEGYSVSREKKERFSLILESASTNQTSMYLCASSTHRLVQETQYFGPGTRLLVL.

This clonotype was picked up many times. The chain's CDR3 is CASSLVGDSYEQYF. The CDR3 bases are TGTGCCAGCAGTTTAGTGGGAGACTCCTACGAGCAGTACTTC. This sequence joins TRBV12-3 or TRBV12-4 and TRBJ2-7, with D perhaps matching TRBD2 (5 bases). V lost 1 base and J 0 bases, leaving 7 bases between the germline ends. The CDR3 extends over 14 amino acids.

This clonotype has only a few counts. This chain links TRBV15 with TRBJ2-7; 11 bases agree with TRBD1. The CDR3 covers 17 residues. After removal of 0 bases from V and 7 bases from J, the junction contained 11 bases not matched to a gene. The germline V gene encodes CDR1 LNHNV and CDR2 YYDKDF (reference sequence). The CDR3 reads CATSREPGTGGSREQYF. Written as DNA, the CDR3 is TGTGCCACCAGCAGAGAGCCCGGGACAGGGGGTTCTCGTGAGCAGTACTTC.

V is TRBV11-2 and J is TRBJ1-4; D ambiguous. The CDR3 consists of 13 residues. The germline V gene has CDR1 SGHAT and CDR2 FQNNGV. V gave up 5 bases and J gave up 4 bases, with 8 bases separating them. CDR3 bases: TGTGCCAGCAGCCAGGACGGTAATGAAAAACTGTTTTTT. Translation gives CASSQDGNEKLFF.

The chain combines TRBV20-1 with TRBJ1-6; D unresolved. V lost 6 bases, J lost 6 bases, and 12 bases lay in between. Looked up from germline, CDR1 is DFQATT and CDR2 is SNEGSKA (reference sequence). This CDR3 is built from 13 residues. As DNA, the CDR3 is TGCAGTGCCCGGAAGGATGGTAATTCACCCCTCCACTTT. Translation gives CSARKDGNSPLHF.

The CDR3 reads CASCLRDRVHEQFF. The CDR3 DNA reads as TGTGCCAGCTGCCTCCGGGACAGGGTACATGAGCAGTTCTTC. This chain uses TRBV3-1 with TRBJ2-1, with 9 nucleotides matching TRBD1. There are 14 residues in the CDR3. Germline V gene data show CDR1 as LGHDT and CDR2 as YNNKEL (reference sequence). Germline trimming cut 8 bases from V and 8 bases from J; bases unmatched to any gene: 10.

This clonotype was seen ten or more times. The J gene is TRBJ2-1, the V gene TRBV7-9; a weak D match, TRBD2 (6 bases). The CDR3 is 16 residues long. The V end was cut by 2 bases, the J end by 7 bases, with 18 bases between. Germline values: CDR1 SEHNR, CDR2 FQNEAQ (reference sequence). The CDR3 DNA sequence: TGTGCCAGCAGCTTATCCGGGAGATTGAGGGTTAATGAGCAGTTCTTC. Its protein is CASSLSGRLRVNEQFF.

This clonotype appeared many times. The rearrangement uses TRBV27 and TRBJ1-6; 9 nucleotides align to TRBD1. This CDR3 is built from 15 residues. The ends lost 8 bases at V and 10 bases at J; junction bases unmatched: 12. The germline gives CDR1 MNHEY, CDR2 SMNVEV (reference sequence). CDR3 loop: CASSARGQGFSPLHF. The CDR3 nucleotides read TGTGCCAGCTCTGCCAGGGGACAGGGATTCTCACCCCTCCACTTT.

This clonotype was detected ten times or more. V gene TRBV6-1 combines with J gene TRBJ2-1; the match to TRBD2 covers 13 bases. The CDR3 length is 16 residues. Germline V lookup: CDR1 MNHNS, CDR2 SASEGT. The J segment lost 7 bases and the V segment lost 6 bases, leaving 9 bases of the junction unmatched. The CDR3 DNA reads as TGTGCCAGCAGCTCCCGGACTAGCGGGAGCAGGAATGAGCAGTTCTTC. Its translation is CASSSRTSGSRNEQFF.

The chain joins TRBV5-1 to TRBJ2-1; D might be TRBD1 or TRBD2, each matching 5 bases. Trimming pared 0 bases from V and 9 bases from J, leaving 7 bases between. The germline V gene has CDR1 SGHRS and CDR2 YFSETQ. This CDR3 is built from 12 residues. The CDR3 reads CASSLEGTEQFF. The DNA of the CDR3 is TGCGCCAGCAGCTTGGAAGGGACTGAGCAGTTCTTC.

CDR3 nucleotides: TGTGCCAGCACCAGTTACGAGGGGCTCCATGGCTACACCTTC. Translating it yields CASTSYEGLHGYTF. The chain is built from TRBV6-2 or TRBV6-3 and TRBJ1-2; possible D gene TRBD1, 5 bases. Per germline, CDR1 MNHEY and CDR2 SVGEGT. The CDR3 loop spans 14 amino acids. V was cut by 7 bases and J by 6 bases, with 18 bases left in between.

The sample holds a few counts of this clonotype. The chain couples TRBV11-3 to TRBJ2-6, with D unclear. Germline V gene lookup returns CDR1 SGHNT and CDR2 YENEEA. Between the trimmed V and J ends, which lost 8 bases and 0 bases, there was a span of 11 bases. The CDR3 extends over 15 amino acids. This CDR3 reads CASSWAVSGANVLTF. The CDR3 DNA reads as TGTGCCAGCTCGTGGGCAGTCTCTGGGGCCAACGTCCTGACTTTC.